A single sample gave rise to the 13 T cell receptor beta chains below, sequenced in a study of human T cells and chemical hapten exposure (dated by TCRdb to the early 2020s). Library generation was performed with RACE. Sequenced using a NextSeq 500. TCRdb reprocessing: public reads trimmed at Q25 with fastp, clones called with MiXCR, in-frame beta chains kept. CDR3 protein sequences are deduplicated, and each keeps its most common genes and DNA. A total of about 70,000 distinct CDR3 sequences appear in this sample, about a tenth of them only once. In total, the top ten clones hold approximately 5.2% of the sample. The time point label for this specimen denotes: pre-sensitization, week 0. This sample's treatment or condition label indicates: therapeutic diphenylcyclopropenone sensitization with weekly scalp DPC. This specimen was whole blood, taken in connection with sensitization to the hapten diphenylcyclopropenone (DPC). The receptors were gathered from a woman in her forties or fifties with alopecia areata. Some clones in this sample may be carry-over from other donors' samples.

This clonotype has at least ten counts. V and J are TRBV20-1 and TRBJ2-1, with 7 bases fitting TRBD2. CDR1 and CDR2 from the germline V gene are DFQATT and SNEGSKA (reference sequence). V trimming: 1 base; J trimming: 6 bases; junction bases outside the gene matches: 3. This CDR3 comprises 13 residues. In nucleotides, the CDR3 is TGCAGTGCTAGAGGACTAGCTGTCAATGAGCAGTTCTTC. As protein: CSARGLAVNEQFF.

The chain couples TRBV5-1 to TRBJ1-4; D remains ambiguous. The CDR3 totals 15 residues. The V and J ends lost 4 bases and 0 bases respectively, with 10 bases between them. Per germline, CDR1 SGHRS and CDR2 YFSETQ. The CDR3 bases are TGCGCCAGCAGCAACGGACCTACAACTAATGAAAAACTGTTTTTT. Encoded protein: CASSNGPTTNEKLFF.

Many counts were recorded for this clonotype. The J gene is TRBJ2-7, the V gene TRBV25-1, with 8 nucleotides matching TRBD1. The CDR3 runs to 14 residues. Germline V CDR1 and CDR2: MGHDK, SYGVNS. V lost 4 bases and J lost 4; bases outside the gene matches: 6. The CDR3 nucleotides are TGTGCCAGCAGTGTCTCAGGGGGCTCTTACGAGCAGTACTTC. Encoded protein: CASSVSGGSYEQYF.

This clonotype has a handful of counts. The V call is TRBV5-5, the J call TRBJ1-1; D is possibly TRBD1 (5 bases). The V gene's germline CDR1 is SGHKS and CDR2 YYEKEE (reference sequence). The CDR3 runs 12 residues. With 1 base removed from V and 4 bases from J, the gap between germline ends came to 5 bases. In nucleotides, the CDR3 is TGTGCCAGCAGCTTGCAGGGCACTGAAGCTTTCTTT. Its protein is CASSLQGTEAFF.

This clonotype came up many times. The chain joins TRBV6-6 to TRBJ1-3; D might be TRBD1 (5 bases). CDR3 length: 15 residues. V gave up 2 bases and J gave up 7 bases, with 15 bases separating them. Germline V gene data show CDR1 as MNHNY and CDR2 as SVGAGI (reference sequence). The DNA for the CDR3 is TGTGCCAGCAGTTACGGGCAGGGAGGTCAGAACACCATATATTTT. Encoded protein: CASSYGQGGQNTIYF.

This clonotype was seen only a few times. The chain uses TRBV19 and TRBJ2-3; TRBD1 might be the D (6 bases). The CDR3 consists of 15 residues. V lost 6 bases and J lost 2, with 15 bases in between. From germline, CDR1 is LNHDA and CDR2 SQIVND (reference sequence). CDR3 DNA sequence: TGTGCCAGTAGCGGGGCAGGGACATACACAGATACGCAGTATTTT. It codes for CASSGAGTYTDTQYF.

Many counts were recorded for this clonotype. This chain uses TRBV20-1 with TRBJ1-5, with 7 bases identical to TRBD1. This CDR3 has 16 residues. The junction had 10 bases not matched to a gene; V was cut back by 2 bases and J by 3 bases. Per the germline V gene, CDR1 is DFQATT and CDR2 is SNEGSKA (reference sequence). The CDR3 DNA is TGCAGTGCTAGACCGGGGACAGCCTTACCCAATCAGCCCCAGCATTTT. This sequence encodes CSARPGTALPNQPQHF.

V and J are TRBV20-1 and TRBJ2-5, with TRBD2 matching over 9 bases. After removal of 2 bases from V and 4 bases from J, the junction contained 11 bases not matched to a gene. The CDR3 extends over 16 amino acids. Germline CDR1 reads DFQATT; CDR2 reads SNEGSKA (reference sequence). CDR3 amino acids: CSARRASGRLSETQYF. As DNA, the CDR3 is TGCAGTGCTAGAAGGGCCAGCGGGAGGTTGTCAGAGACCCAGTACTTC.

This clonotype was detected many times. The chain employs TRBV19 and TRBJ1-5; D is possibly TRBD1 (6 bases). CDR1 and CDR2 (germline): LNHDA, SQIVND (reference sequence). The V end lost 7 bases, the J end lost 2 bases, and 18 bases lay between the germline ends. This CDR3 is built from 16 residues. This chain's CDR3 is CASTRVGGAGNQPQHF. CDR3 sequence (DNA): TGTGCCAGTACTCGGGTTGGGGGGGCCGGCAATCAGCCCCAGCATTTT.

This clonotype occurred a few times. The chain uses TRBV20-1 and TRBJ2-5; D gene ambiguous. Between the trimmed V and J ends, which lost 6 bases and 1 base, there was a span of 3 bases. CDR3 length: 10 residues. Germline CDR1 and CDR2: DFQATT and SNEGSKA (reference sequence). CDR3 DNA: TGCAGTGCCCGCCAAGAGACCCAGTACTTC. Protein sequence: CSARQETQYF.

This clonotype was seen many times. This sequence joins TRBV4-3 and TRBJ2-1, with no clear D. The CDR3 has 12 amino acids. Trimming shortened V by 3 bases and J by 6 bases, and 6 bases separated the two germline ends. Per germline, CDR1 LGHNA and CDR2 YSLEER. CDR3 in DNA: TGCGCCAGCAGCCATCTTTTCAATGAGCAGTTCTTC. Translation: CASSHLFNEQFF.

This clonotype appeared a few times. V is TRBV7-2 and J is TRBJ2-3; TRBD2 agrees at 7 bases. CDR1 and CDR2 from the germline V gene are SGHTA and FQGNSA. V was clipped by 1 base and J by 4 bases; unmatched bases: 5. There are 15 residues in the CDR3. The CDR3 coding sequence is TGTGCCAGCAGCTTAGAAAGCGGGATGGCAGATACGCAGTATTTT. Its protein product is CASSLESGMADTQYF.

The chain links TRBV28 to TRBJ2-7; 9 bases align to TRBD2. Germline V gene data show CDR1 as MDHEN and CDR2 as SYDVKM. The CDR3 is 15 amino acids. V lost 6 bases, J lost 6 bases, and 12 bases stayed unmatched. This chain's CDR3 is CASSIGGTSGPEQYF. DNA of the CDR3: TGTGCCAGCAGCATAGGCGGAACTAGCGGGCCCGAGCAGTACTTC.